The 24 T cell receptor beta chains below come from one sample, sequenced in a study of T cell changes during pregnancy in multiple sclerosis. Clones were read by immunoSEQ multiplex PCR, and TCRdb kept only the in-frame ones, dropping some. This sample carries about 79,000 clones, approximately 92% of them seen once, and the ten largest clones take approximately 0.75%. Source: peripheral blood, taken in the second trimester of pregnancy. The receptors derive from a female donor in good health, enrolled as a control in a pregnancy study.

The chain has TRBV6-5 and TRBJ2-1, with 12 nucleotides matching TRBD2. Trimming cost V 7 bases and J 10 bases; bases outside gene matches: 5. Per germline, CDR1 MNHEY and CDR2 SVGAGI. The CDR3 has 13 amino acids. The CDR3 DNA reads as TGTGCCAGCAAGCTAGCGGGGGGGGACGAGCAGTTCTTC. Its protein product is CASKLAGGDEQFF.

The chain carries TRBV5-4 and TRBJ1-2; unclear D gene. CDR3 length equals 14 residues. The V gene lost 4 bases and the J gene lost 8 bases, with 18 bases spanning the gap. Germline loops: CDR1 SGHNT, CDR2 YYREEE (reference sequence). CDR3 amino acids: CASSTATAGIGYTF. DNA of the CDR3: TGTGCCAGCAGCACCGCCACCGCAGGCATAGGCTACACCTTC.

The genes are TRBV18 and TRBJ2-7; the match to TRBD1 covers 7 bases. The CDR3 totals 15 residues. CDR1 is KGHSH and CDR2 is LQKENI in the germline V gene. The J segment lost 1 base and the V segment lost 1 base, leaving 4 bases of the junction unmatched. The CDR3 sequence: CASSPLGTVSYEQYF. CDR3 sequence (DNA): TGTGCCAGCTCACCACTCGGGACAGTATCCTACGAGCAGTACTTC.

The genes are TRBV19 and TRBJ2-1; 8 bases are a match to TRBD1. Germline V lookup: CDR1 LNHDA, CDR2 SQIVND (reference sequence). The CDR3 loop spans 15 amino acids. V lost 5 bases to trimming and J lost 5 bases; unmatched junction nucleotides: 8. The chain's CDR3 is CASSPYQGANNEQFF. The CDR3 DNA reads as TGTGCCAGTAGTCCATACCAGGGGGCTAACAATGAGCAGTTCTTC.

The chain recombines TRBV5-1 with TRBJ2-2; D gene unclear. The V end was cut by 0 bases, the J end by 2 bases, with 14 bases between. This CDR3 has 17 amino acids. The germline CDR1 and CDR2 sequences are SGHRS and YFSETQ. CDR3 bases: TGCGCCAGCAGCTTGGACTCCCCAACCTTTAACACCGGGGAGCTGTTTTTT. Translated: CASSLDSPTFNTGELFF.

CDR3 in DNA: TGTGCCAGCAGTCCCGACAGGGGGACTTCACCCCTCCACTTT. It is translated as CASSPDRGTSPLHF. V and J are TRBV27 and TRBJ1-6, with 9 bases lining up with TRBD1. The CDR3 runs to 14 residues. Losses at the gene ends were 5 bases for V and 9 bases for J; bases not matched to a gene: 5. From germline, CDR1 is MNHEY and CDR2 SMNVEV (reference sequence).

The CDR3 DNA follows: TGTGCCAGCAGCTTAGAACCCGCAGGGAAGGAGACCCAGTACTTC. Its translation is CASSLEPAGKETQYF. The chain uses TRBV11-3 and TRBJ2-5; TRBD1 might be the D (5 bases). The CDR3 loop spans 15 amino acids. Germline CDR1 reads SGHNT; CDR2 reads YENEEA. The V end was cut by 0 bases, the J end by 5 bases, with 13 bases between.

This chain uses TRBV19 with TRBJ2-1; TRBD1 aligns across 7 bases. Germline V gives CDR1 LNHDA, CDR2 SQIVND (reference sequence). This CDR3 is 12 amino acids long. V lost 5 bases, J lost 6 bases, and 1 base stayed unmatched. The CDR3 DNA reads TGTGCCAGTAGTCCAGGGGGCAATGAGCAGTTCTTC. This translates into CASSPGGNEQFF.

This clone appeared a single time. The chain combines TRBV9 with TRBJ2-1; 10 bases map to TRBD1. Trimming took 0 bases from V and 4 from J; bases not matched to a gene: 16. Germline V gene data show CDR1 as SGDLS and CDR2 as YYNGEE. CDR3 length: 20 residues. The CDR3 region has the DNA TGTGCCAGCAGCGTAGCCGTAAGTTTGGGACAGGGGTACCTATACAATGAGCAGTTCTTC. Translation: CASSVAVSLGQGYLYNEQFF.

This chain uses TRBV19 with TRBJ1-5; D might be TRBD1 (6 bases). This CDR3 is 14 amino acids long. The germline V and J ends were trimmed by 7 bases and 7 bases, with 17 bases remaining between them. The germline V gene encodes CDR1 LNHDA and CDR2 SQIVND (reference sequence). The CDR3 spells CASTKAGASQPQHF. For the CDR3, the DNA is TGTGCCAGTACTAAGGCAGGGGCTAGCCAGCCCCAGCATTTT.

The chain joins TRBV18 to TRBJ1-1; 7 bases are shared with TRBD1. Trimming took 3 bases from V and 3 from J; bases not matched to a gene: 1. This CDR3 contains 13 residues. Germline V gene sequence: CDR1 KGHSH, CDR2 LQKENI. The CDR3 is CASSPGQDTEAFF. CDR3 DNA: TGTGCCAGCTCACCCGGACAGGACACTGAAGCTTTCTTT. The full variable domain, with the rest looked up from reference TRBV18 and TRBJ1-1, is NAGVMQNPRHLVRRRGQEARLRCSPMKGHSHVYWYRQLPEEGLKFMVYLQKENIIDESGMPKERFSAEFPKEGPSILRIQQVVRGDSAAYFCASSPGQDTEAFFGQGTRLTVV.

V and J are TRBV27 and TRBJ2-7; D is possibly TRBD2 (7 bases). The CDR3 consists of 15 residues. V gave up 7 bases and J gave up 4 bases, with 20 bases separating them. Germline V gene data show CDR1 as MNHEY and CDR2 as SMNVEV (reference sequence). The CDR3 here is CASTERGGGSYEQYF. The CDR3 coding sequence is TGTGCCAGCACGGAGAGGGGGGGCGGATCATACGAGCAGTACTTC.

The rearrangement uses TRBV7-6 and TRBJ1-5; 7 positions agree with TRBD1. CDR3 size: 16 residues. V gave up 1 base and J gave up 4 bases; unmatched junction bases: 7. Per the germline V gene, CDR1 is SGHVS and CDR2 is FNYEAQ. The CDR3 nucleotides are TGTGCCAGCAGCTTAGAAGCAGGGACAGTTAATCAGCCCCAGCATTTT. It specifies CASSLEAGTVNQPQHF.

This sequence joins TRBV5-1 and TRBJ2-3; the match to TRBD2 covers 12 bases. Germline values: CDR1 SGHRS, CDR2 YFSETQ. The CDR3 runs to 16 residues. V lost 2 bases and J lost 2; bases outside the gene matches: 3. Here the CDR3 reads CASSFTSGGYTDTQYF. In nucleotides, the CDR3 is TGCGCCAGCAGCTTCACTAGCGGGGGGTACACAGATACGCAGTATTTT.

CDR3 amino acids: CASSMRSTGTDTQYF. In DNA form, the CDR3 reads TGTGCCAGTAGTATGCGGTCGACTGGCACAGATACGCAGTATTTT. V usage is TRBV19 and J usage is TRBJ2-3; the D is unclear. The V end lost 3 bases, the J end lost 1 base, and 11 bases lay between the germline ends. CDR1 is LNHDA and CDR2 is SQIVND in the germline V gene (reference sequence). The CDR3 sequence is 15 residues long.

The V and J genes are TRBV9 and TRBJ2-7; 10 nucleotides line up with TRBD1. The CDR3 sequence is 15 residues long. V dropped 0 bases and J dropped 4; count of bases not matched to a gene: 4. Germline V gives CDR1 SGDLS, CDR2 YYNGEE. The CDR3 nucleotides are TGTGCCAGCAGCGTAGGTGGGGACAGGGGTTACGAGCAGTACTTC. Residues: CASSVGGDRGYEQYF.

The chain uses TRBV14 and TRBJ1-2; D might be TRBD1 (6 bases). The germline gives CDR1 SGHDN, CDR2 FVKESK. There are 13 residues in the CDR3. V lost 2 bases to trimming and J lost 2 bases, with 6 bases between them. The chain's CDR3 is CASSQQGNYGYTF. DNA for the CDR3: TGTGCCAGCAGCCAACAGGGGAACTATGGCTACACCTTC.

The chain recombines TRBV13 with TRBJ1-2, with a possible D match to TRBD1 (5 bases). The CDR3 runs 15 residues. Germline-derived CDR1 and CDR2 are PRHDT and FYEKMQ (reference sequence). The V gene lost 5 bases and the J gene lost 4 bases, with 17 bases spanning the gap. CDR3 sequence: CASSPSLAGPYGYTF. The CDR3, as DNA: TGTGCCAGCAGCCCTTCCTTAGCAGGGCCCTATGGCTACACCTTC.

This chain uses TRBV2 with TRBJ2-1; D gene ambiguous. V was shortened by 6 bases and J by 9 bases, with 18 bases between the two germline ends. CDR3 length equals 14 residues. Germline values: CDR1 SNHLY, CDR2 FYNNEI. The CDR3 nucleotides read TGTGCCAGCAGCGCAGTACGAGGTTGGTTTGAGCAGTTCTTC. The encoded protein is CASSAVRGWFEQFF.

J is TRBJ2-3 and V is TRBV6-4; 7 bases are a match to TRBD2. V was clipped by 0 bases and J by 5 bases; unmatched bases: 5. CDR1 and CDR2 from the germline V gene are MRHNA and SNTAGT. The CDR3 spans 15 residues. CDR3 bases: TGTGCCAGCAGTGACTCGGCGGGCGGGGGAGATACGCAGTATTTT. It encodes CASSDSAGGGDTQYF.

This chain uses TRBV30 with TRBJ1-2; TRBD1 is a possible D gene (6 bases). Germline lookup yields CDR1 GTSNPN and CDR2 SVGIG (reference sequence). V shed 2 bases and J shed 4 bases, with 11 bases lying between them. This CDR3 region has 13 residues. CDR3 nucleotide sequence: TGTGCCTGGAGTCTACAGGGCCTCTATGGCTACACCTTC. Amino acids: CAWSLQGLYGYTF.

The genes are TRBV18 and TRBJ1-2; D unclear. The CDR3 covers 15 residues. The germline V gene encodes CDR1 KGHSH and CDR2 LQKENI. V lost 2 bases to trimming and J lost 5 bases, with 15 bases between them. This chain's CDR3 is CASSPLQRPDYGYTF. The CDR3 nucleotides are TGTGCCAGCTCACCATTGCAGAGGCCCGATTATGGCTACACCTTC.

CDR3 DNA: TGTGCCAGCAGCTTGGCCGAGGAGGGGTGGGGCAATCAGCCCCAGCATTTT. Translated: CASSLAEEGWGNQPQHF. V is TRBV5-6 and J is TRBJ1-5, with D perhaps TRBD1 (5 bases). The germline CDR1 and CDR2 sequences are SGHDT and YYEEEE. CDR3 size: 17 residues. Trimming cost V 0 bases and J 2 bases, with 15 bases left between them. The whole variable domain, remainder taken from reference TRBV5-6 and TRBJ1-5, is DAGVTQSPTHLIKTRGQQVTLRCSPKSGHDTVSWYQQALGQGPQFIFQYYEEEERQRGNFPDRFSGHQFPNYSSELNVNALLLGDSALYLCASSLAEEGWGNQPQHFGDGTRLSIL.

This sequence joins TRBV2 and TRBJ1-5, with TRBD1 identical over 11 bases. The V segment lost 5 bases and the J segment 5 bases; nucleotides outside the gene matches: 5. CDR3 size: 15 residues. The germline gives CDR1 SNHLY, CDR2 FYNNEI. The CDR3 region has the DNA TGTGCCAGCAGTCGGACAGGGGGCGTCTATCAGCCCCAGCATTTT. Translation: CASSRTGGVYQPQHF.